This TCR beta chain was captured by sequencing in a study of T cell responses to AZD1222 COVID-19 vaccine (dated by TCRdb to about 2021). About the full investigation: A total of around 240 trial participants underwent TCR sequencing, of whom nearly 210 received two doses of AZD1222 and about 25 received two doses of the MenACWY control vaccine. Trial participants were enrolled by age into 18-55, 56-69 and 70-plus year subgroups, with roughly 150, 30 and 60 TCR-sequenced participants respectively. The paper's findings and limits, for the study overall: The whole spike protein was spanned by vaccine-associated CD4 TCRs, and dominant responses were seen in regions 160-218 and 743-854. Conclusions about previously exposed vaccinees are limited because only six or seven AZD1222 recipients were SARS-CoV-2 seropositive at baseline. No day 14 peak-response samples were available, so repertoires were characterized only after the peak T cell response. Reportedly, almost half of the unique spike-specific TCRs recognized epitopes lying outside the regions that are mutated in the B.1.351 and B.1.1.7 variants. Participants were mostly white British and included more females than males, and it was suggested by the authors that clonal diversity may have been underestimated. In the small 56-69-year group, the increase in depth fell short of significance, most likely because of low power. Spike-specific TCR breadth and depth rose significantly after two AZD1222 doses compared with day 0 and with MenACWY recipients.

The CDR3 regions of human TCRbeta chains were subjected to immunosequencing. On the authors' methods: TCRs in the repertoires were matched against a reference library of SARS-CoV-2-specific TCRs that had been generated with the MIRA antigen-specificity platform. Breadth meant the fraction of unique TCRs that were SARS-CoV-2-associated, whereas depth meant the fraction of total T cells that were SARS-CoV-2-associated. Using the MIRA data, every spike-specific TCR was mapped to the spike region that the TCR reacted to and assigned to either a CD4 or a CD8 class. Log10-transformed breadth and depth values were compared by one-way ANOVA with Sidak's multiple comparisons tests. TCRdb took over this immuneACCESS table, retaining in-frame rearrangements with V and J assigned. Such tables are incomplete; in checked studies, under half of the missing clones stem from an unresolved V gene, and the remainder is unexplained. Clone size and V and J calls were adopted from that table, with D and trimming inferred from the DNA. The sample has 130,000 to 150,000 clones on record, about 89% of them singletons. The ten largest clones represent over 3% of the sample.

As to this clone: The antigen it recognizes is unknown. No much larger clone exists at a distance of one base, and base qualities are not known.

Read against the paper, the sample's time point label means: about 28 days (+/-7) after the second vaccine dose. AZD1222 recipients with second doses at about 4 weeks or about 12 weeks were pooled, because spike-specific TCR depth and breadth did not differ between schedules. The vaccinee samples were drawn from two UK trials, COV001 and COV002, one of which was a single-blind randomized controlled phase 2/3 trial testing AZD1222 (ChAdOx1 nCoV-19) in healthy adults. Trial participant PBMC samples were collected at day 0 and day 28 after the second dose for TCRbeta chain sequencing. Specimen: peripheral blood, collected 28 days after the second AZD1222 dose. The TCR originated in an adult who received the AZD1222 COVID-19 vaccine.

The CDR3 reads CASSINRGVAEKLFF. The nucleotides are TGTGCCAGCAGCATTAACAGGGGAGTAGCTGAAAAACTGTTTTTT. The chain is encoded by TRBV9 joined to TRBJ1-4, and 7 junctional nucleotides match TRBD1. CDR1 and CDR2 are drawn from the germline V gene: SGDLS, YYNGEE. The V end gives up 4 bases and the J end 7 bases, leaving 10 bases in the junction not matched to a gene. The CDR3 spans 15 residues, from the cysteine through the phenylalanine. Only CDR3 DNA is held: 45 bases, read in frame from base 1. Here the CDR3 is joined to the reference TRBV9 and TRBJ1-4 genes, and the full variable domain is: DSGVTQTPKHLITATGQRVTLRCSPRSGDLSVYWYQQSLDQGLQFLIQYYNGEERAKGNILERFSAQQFPDLHSELNLSSLELGDSALYFCASSINRGVAEKLFFGSGTQLSVL.